A single sample is the source of the 6 T cell receptor beta chains below, sequenced in a study of T cells in Graves' hyperthyroidism and ophthalmopathy. It was RNA transcripts that yielded the amplified TCR beta CDR3 regions. The HTBI primer set was used in a first-round RT-PCR of the TCR CDR3. TCRdb fed the multiplex PCR reads into MiXCR, producing one record per CDR3 protein. This table holds about 660,000 distinct CDR3 sequences, about 45% found once. Sequencing was done on a sample of peripheral blood or thyroid tissue (not recorded which). These receptors all come from an adult man with Graves' disease, either hyperthyroidism or ophthalmopathy (not recorded which).

This clonotype has a handful of counts. V gene TRBV6-1 combines with J gene TRBJ1-5, with D possibly matching TRBD1 (6 bases). Trimming removed 1 base at V and 6 bases at J, with 13 bases between. CDR1 is MNHNS and CDR2 is SASEGT in the germline V gene. The CDR3 contains 15 residues. CDR3 amino acids: CASSEGWGARQPQHF. The CDR3 DNA sequence: TGTGCCAGCAGTGAAGGTTGGGGGGCTCGTCAGCCCCAGCATTTT.

In its sample, this clonotype was seen a few times. This CDR3 reads CSANSGEAENQETQYF. As DNA, the CDR3 is TGCAGTGCTAATTCGGGGGAAGCGGAGAACCAAGAGACCCAGTACTTC. The chain uses TRBV20-1 and TRBJ2-5; tentatively, D is TRBD2 (6 bases). The germline gives CDR1 DFQATT, CDR2 SNEGSKA (reference sequence). V was shortened by 4 bases and J by 0 bases, with 18 bases between the two germline ends. CDR3 size: 16 residues.

The V gene is TRBV19, the J gene TRBJ2-2; perhaps TRBD1 as D (6 bases). The CDR3 has 14 residues. The ends were cut back, 2 bases at V and 4 bases at J, with 8 bases in the middle. Germline V lookup: CDR1 LNHDA, CDR2 SQIVND (reference sequence). In DNA, the CDR3 is TGTGCCAGTAGTATATGGGACACCACCGGGGAGCTGTTTTTT. It codes for CASSIWDTTGELFF.

Points on this clonotype: A junction boundary mismatches the germline segment, possibly from a read error. The chain recombines TRBV7-9 with TRBJ2-5, with a possible D match to TRBD1 (5 bases). CDR3 length equals 15 residues. Germline loops: CDR1 SEHNR, CDR2 FQNEAQ (reference sequence). CDR3 DNA sequence: TGCGCCAGCAGCCAAGTAGGGGTAGGGTGGGAGACCCAGTACTTC. Amino acid sequence: CASSQVGVGWETQYF. Using reference TRBV7-9 and TRBJ2-5 for the parts outside the CDR3, the full variable domain is DTGVSQNPRHKITKRGQNVTFRCDPISEHNRLYWYRQTLGQGPEFLTYFQNEAQLEKSRLLSDRFSAERPKGSFSTLEIQRTEQGDSAMYLCASSQVGVGWETQYFGPGTRLLVL.

This chain connects TRBV15 to TRBJ2-2, with no clear D. V was cut by 0 bases and J by 6 bases, with 11 bases left in between. The CDR3 sequence is 15 residues long. CDR1 and CDR2 (germline): LNHNV, YYDKDF (reference sequence). This chain's CDR3 is CATSRDLSSAGELFF. The CDR3 nucleotides are TGTGCCACCAGCAGAGATTTGAGCAGTGCCGGGGAGCTGTTTTTT. The variable domain in full, with the rest retrieved from reference TRBV15 and TRBJ2-2, is DAMVIQNPRYQVTQFGKPVTLSCSQTLNHNVMYWYQQKSSQAPKLLFHYYDKDFNNEADTPDNFQSRRPNTSFCFLDIRSPGLGDTAMYLCATSRDLSSAGELFFGEGSRLTVL.

In its sample, this clonotype was seen many times. V gene TRBV20-1 combines with J gene TRBJ1-6; D remains unclear. From germline, CDR1 is DFQATT and CDR2 SNEGSKA (reference sequence). This CDR3 has 11 residues. V gave up 3 bases and J gave up 15 bases, with 12 bases separating them. CDR3 loop: CSASTDRHLHF. The CDR3 bases are TGCAGTGCTAGCACGGACCGACACCTCCACTTT.